These 32 T cell receptor beta chains were all obtained from the same sample, sequenced in a study of response to subunit inactivated influenza vaccine. TCRdb called the RT-PCR reads again in MiXCR, with one record for every CDR3 protein. The data contain under 950,000 distinct CDR3 sequences, around 21% of them singletons. Sequencing was performed on PBMCs from blood, taken around 5 days after vaccination. These receptors were obtained from a man aged 45-65 years who received an inactivated influenza vaccine.

The CDR3: CAISESVDSRGYTF. The DNA of the CDR3 is TGTGCCATCAGTGAGTCGGTGGACAGCAGGGGCTACACCTTC. V usage is TRBV10-3 and J usage is TRBJ1-2; the D gene is possibly TRBD1 (6 bases). V was trimmed by 0 bases and J by 8 bases, leaving 13 bases between them. The germline V gene encodes CDR1 ENHRY and CDR2 SYGVKD. The CDR3 covers 14 residues.

The J gene is TRBJ2-3, the V gene TRBV12-3 or TRBV12-4; 9 positions agree with TRBD2. This CDR3 spans 16 amino acids. V trimming: 6 bases; J trimming: 7 bases; junction bases outside the gene matches: 14. CDR3 DNA sequence: TGTGCCAGCAGCCTATCCTCGGGACTAGCAGGGAATACGCAGTATTTT. Its translation is CASSLSSGLAGNTQYF.

V and J are TRBV25-1 and TRBJ2-1; weak D call: TRBD1 (6 bases). Trimming pared 7 bases from V and 3 bases from J, leaving 10 bases between. The CDR3 is 13 residues long. Germline V gene data show CDR1 as MGHDK and CDR2 as SYGVNS. This CDR3 reads CASTGDIYNEQFF. CDR3 DNA sequence: TGTGCCAGCACCGGGGACATCTACAATGAGCAGTTCTTC.

This clonotype occurred a few times. The chain combines TRBV27 with TRBJ1-2, with D maybe TRBD1 (6 bases). Germline loops: CDR1 MNHEY, CDR2 SMNVEV (reference sequence). V gave up 2 bases and J gave up 8 bases, with 30 bases separating them. The CDR3 loop spans 19 amino acids. The CDR3 DNA sequence: TGTGCCAGCAGTTTAGGGTATCCGACAGGTCGACGGGGCTATGGCGGCTACACCTTC. Its protein product is CASSLGYPTGRRGYGGYTF.

The chain joins TRBV12-3 or TRBV12-4 to TRBJ1-2; the D is unclear. Trimming removed 3 bases from V and 2 bases from J, with 7 bases in between. This CDR3 region has 13 residues. CDR3 in DNA: TGTGCCAGCAGTTTTGTGGGAAACTATGGCTACACCTTC. Its translation: CASSFVGNYGYTF.

The CDR3 DNA reads as TGCAGTGCTAGTTTCCCCACGGGAGGGGGCAGGGAGACCCAGTACTTC. Translation: CSASFPTGGGRETQYF. V gene TRBV20-1 combines with J gene TRBJ2-5; D is perhaps TRBD2 (8 bases). There are 16 residues in the CDR3. V was clipped by 3 bases and J by 5 bases, with 22 bases between them. CDR1 DFQATT and CDR2 SNEGSKA come from the germline V gene (reference sequence).

This sequence joins TRBV3-1 and TRBJ2-7; 11 positions agree with TRBD2. V lost 1 base and J lost 7; bases outside the gene matches: 6. Looked up from germline, CDR1 is LGHDT and CDR2 is YNNKEL (reference sequence). CDR3 length: 15 amino acids. CDR3 in amino acids: CASSQALAGVREQYF. Written as DNA, the CDR3 is TGTGCCAGCAGCCAAGCACTAGCGGGAGTACGGGAGCAGTACTTC.

This clonotype was detected only a few times. The rearrangement uses TRBV28 and TRBJ2-4; no reliable D call. The V gene's germline CDR1 is MDHEN and CDR2 SYDVKM. Trimming took 3 bases from V and 8 from J, leaving 11 bases between them. The CDR3 has 13 residues. CDR3 bases: TGTGCCAGCAGTTTCTCACAGTCGGACATTCAGTACTTC. Translated: CASSFSQSDIQYF.

This clonotype was found many times. The CDR3 coding sequence is TGTGCCAGCAGCCTGGGTGGAGTTTATGGCTACACCTTC. This codes for CASSLGGVYGYTF. The chain uses TRBV12-3 or TRBV12-4 and TRBJ1-2; D is unresolved. With 6 bases removed from V and 5 bases from J, the gap between germline ends came to 13 bases. The CDR3 consists of 13 residues.

The chain combines TRBV5-1 with TRBJ2-3, with D hard to call. The germline V and J ends were trimmed by 1 base and 2 bases, with 11 bases remaining between them. CDR3 length: 15 residues. Germline CDR1 SGHRS, CDR2 YFSETQ. The CDR3 reads CASSLMGRFTDTQYF. The CDR3 DNA sequence: TGCGCCAGCAGCTTGATGGGCAGGTTCACAGATACGCAGTATTTT.

The chain carries TRBV12-3 or TRBV12-4 and TRBJ2-3; 11 bases align to TRBD2. The CDR3 spans 16 residues. After removal of 5 bases from V and 2 bases from J, the junction contained 6 bases not matched to a gene. The CDR3 DNA is TGTGCCAGCAGTCTCCGACTAGCGGGGCTCACAGATACGCAGTATTTT. As protein: CASSLRLAGLTDTQYF.

This clonotype showed up just a few times. The V gene is TRBV19, the J gene TRBJ2-1; D not certain. The V gene's germline CDR1 is LNHDA and CDR2 SQIVND (reference sequence). Trimming cost V 5 bases and J 0 bases, with 11 bases left between them. This CDR3 is 15 amino acids long. CDR3 region: CASSLQYSSYNEQFF. The CDR3 region has the DNA TGTGCCAGTAGTTTACAATACAGCTCCTACAATGAGCAGTTCTTC. The whole variable domain, remainder taken from reference TRBV19 and TRBJ2-1, is DGGITQSPKYLFRKEGQNVTLSCEQNLNHDAMYWYRQDPGQGLRLIYYSQIVNDFQKGDIAEGYSVSREKKESFPLTVTSAQKNPTAFYLCASSLQYSSYNEQFFGPGTRLTVL.

V usage is TRBV20-1 and J usage is TRBJ2-7; a weak D match, TRBD2 (5 bases). CDR3 length: 12 residues. Trimming shortened V by 7 bases and J by 5 bases, and 15 bases separated the two germline ends. Germline V CDR1 and CDR2: DFQATT, SNEGSKA (reference sequence). The CDR3 coding sequence is TGCAGTGGAGGACTGGGCCCTGACGAGCAGTACTTC. As protein: CSGGLGPDEQYF.

There are a few counts of this clonotype. The rearrangement uses TRBV20-1 and TRBJ2-7; D gene ambiguous. Deletions cut 0 bases from V and 2 bases from J, with 11 bases between. The CDR3 is made up of 14 amino acids. In germline, CDR1 is DFQATT, CDR2 SNEGSKA (reference sequence). CDR3 residues: CSARDQTDTYEQYF. CDR3 nucleotides: TGCAGTGCTAGAGATCAAACCGATACCTACGAGCAGTACTTC.

The gene calls are TRBV12-3 or TRBV12-4 and TRBJ1-4; a weak D match, TRBD1 (6 bases). The CDR3 is 15 residues long. The V end lost 6 bases, the J end lost 3 bases, and 14 bases lay between the germline ends. Here the CDR3 DNA reads TGTGCCAGCAGGATACAGGGTTATCCTAATGAAAAACTGTTTTTT. Residues: CASRIQGYPNEKLFF.

This clonotype was detected only a few times. The gene calls are TRBV20-1 and TRBJ2-7, with D possibly matching TRBD2 (6 bases). This CDR3 is built from 11 residues. Trimming removed 5 bases at V and 7 bases at J, with 12 bases between. Germline CDR1 is DFQATT and CDR2 is SNEGSKA (reference sequence). CDR3 protein: CSAGGVGEQYF. CDR3 coding DNA: TGCAGTGCTGGCGGGGTGGGAGAGCAGTACTTC.

This clonotype showed up just a few times. The chain is built from TRBV29-1 and TRBJ2-1; 8 bases fit TRBD1. V lost 6 bases to trimming and J lost 4 bases; unmatched junction nucleotides: 11. Germline V gene data show CDR1 as SQVTM and CDR2 as ANQGSEA. CDR3 length: 15 residues. The CDR3 DNA reads TGCAGCGTCGAAACAGGGGGAAGTGTTTACAATGAGCAGTTCTTC. It encodes CSVETGGSVYNEQFF.

J is TRBJ2-7 and V is TRBV20-1; D might be TRBD1 or TRBD2, each matching 6 bases. Germline CDR1 DFQATT, CDR2 SNEGSKA (reference sequence). The CDR3 runs to 14 residues. Trimming left V 4 bases short and J 3 bases short, with 16 bases between. The CDR3 DNA sequence: TGCAGTGCTAAGAAGGGGGGTCGAAACTACGAGCAGTACTTC. Translated, it gives CSAKKGGRNYEQYF.

In its sample, this clonotype was seen a few times. J is TRBJ2-1 and V is TRBV29-1, with D unresolved. Germline V CDR1 and CDR2: SQVTM, ANQGSEA. The V gene lost 6 bases and the J gene lost 0 bases, with 12 bases spanning the gap. CDR3 length: 14 amino acids. CDR3 loop: CSVAQESSYNEQFF. DNA for the CDR3: TGCAGCGTAGCCCAGGAAAGCTCCTACAATGAGCAGTTCTTC.

This clonotype appeared a few times. V is TRBV29-1 and J is TRBJ2-2; a possible D gene is TRBD2 (6 bases). The CDR3 length is 14 residues. The V end was cut by 2 bases, the J end by 5 bases, with 12 bases between. The germline V gene encodes CDR1 SQVTM and CDR2 ANQGSEA. The CDR3 here is CSVERGSGTGELFF. In DNA form, the CDR3 reads TGCAGCGTTGAAAGGGGTAGCGGAACCGGGGAGCTGTTTTTT.

There are many counts of this clonotype. The chain is built from TRBV20-1 and TRBJ2-1; possibly TRBD2 for D (6 bases). The V end was cut by 2 bases, the J end by 0 bases, with 17 bases between. There are 17 residues in the CDR3. Looked up from germline, CDR1 is DFQATT and CDR2 is SNEGSKA (reference sequence). The CDR3 DNA sequence: TGCAGTGCTAGACTCCCCCCAGGGAGGAGCTCCTACAATGAGCAGTTCTTC. Its protein product is CSARLPPGRSSYNEQFF.

The chain uses TRBV6-2 or TRBV6-3 and TRBJ2-2; D gene ambiguous. V lost 1 base, J lost 1 base, and 10 bases lay in between. CDR1 MNHEY and CDR2 SVGEGT come from the germline V gene. There are 16 residues in the CDR3. The CDR3 DNA sequence: TGTGCCAGCAGTTACTTAAACTACTGGAACACCGGGGAGCTGTTTTTT. Translating gives CASSYLNYWNTGELFF.

This clonotype turned up a few times. The chain joins TRBV5-1 to TRBJ2-5; 15 bases align to TRBD2. This CDR3 has 18 amino acids. V shed 5 bases, J shed 2 bases, and the junction held 10 bases outside the gene matches. Germline CDR1 SGHRS, CDR2 YFSETQ. The CDR3 reads CASRIGTSGRQGQETQYF. The CDR3 region has the DNA TGCGCCAGCAGGATAGGGACTAGCGGGAGGCAAGGGCAAGAGACCCAGTACTTC.

The genes are TRBV4-3 and TRBJ2-3, with D possibly TRBD1 on 6 matching bases. This CDR3 region has 14 residues. With 4 bases removed from V and 3 bases from J, the gap between germline ends came to 11 bases. Germline values: CDR1 LGHNA, CDR2 YSLEER. The CDR3 region is CASSPQGRTDTQYF. The DNA of the CDR3 is TGCGCCAGCAGCCCCCAGGGGAGAACAGATACGCAGTATTTT.

The rearrangement uses TRBV5-1 and TRBJ2-1; 10 bases are shared with TRBD1. Germline-derived CDR1 and CDR2 are SGHRS and YFSETQ. This CDR3 region has 17 residues. Trimming took 3 bases from V and 0 from J; bases not matched to a gene: 6. The CDR3 loop reads CASSWSRDRGSYNEQFF. CDR3 in DNA: TGCGCCAGCAGCTGGAGCCGGGACAGGGGCTCCTACAATGAGCAGTTCTTC.

The chain employs TRBV28 and TRBJ2-7, with D unclear. Trimming stripped 3 bases from V and 2 bases from J, with 17 bases between. The CDR3 consists of 16 residues. Germline CDR1 reads MDHEN; CDR2 reads SYDVKM. The CDR3 DNA is TGTGCCAGCAGTTTTCAACTGTCGGCCGCAGCCTACGAGCAGTACTTC. Translating gives CASSFQLSAAAYEQYF.

V usage is TRBV9 and J usage is TRBJ2-7; 7 bases agree with TRBD1. Unmatched junction bases numbered 7, after V lost 4 bases and J lost 0 bases. The CDR3 consists of 15 residues. CDR1 is SGDLS and CDR2 is YYNGEE in the germline V gene. Here the CDR3 DNA reads TGTGCCAGCAGCAAGGGACAGAGCTACTCCTACGAGCAGTACTTC. It is translated as CASSKGQSYSYEQYF.

This chain links TRBV7-9 with TRBJ2-1; 11 nucleotides line up with TRBD2. J lost 4 bases, V lost 4 bases, and 6 bases had no gene match. The CDR3 consists of 16 residues. Looked up from germline, CDR1 is SEHNR and CDR2 is FQNEAQ (reference sequence). CDR3 in DNA: TGTGCCAGCAGCTGGAAGGGACTAGCGGATTACAATGAGCAGTTCTTC. This sequence encodes CASSWKGLADYNEQFF.

This chain joins TRBV4-2 and TRBJ2-2; no reliable D call. Germline V gene data show CDR1 as LGHNA and CDR2 as YNFKEQ. V lost 0 bases to trimming and J lost 6 bases, with 11 bases between them. The CDR3 loop spans 15 amino acids. CDR3: CASSQDILLAGELFF. In DNA, the CDR3 is TGTGCCAGCAGCCAAGATATCTTGTTGGCCGGGGAGCTGTTTTTT.

This clonotype was observed a few times. V gene TRBV7-2 combines with J gene TRBJ2-4, with 8 bases that match TRBD1. The CDR3 runs to 15 residues. Losses at the gene ends were 5 bases for V and 0 bases for J; bases not matched to a gene: 3. CDR1 is SGHTA and CDR2 is FQGNSA in the germline V gene. The CDR3 nucleotides read TGTGCCAGCAGCCGGGGACAGGTAGCCAAAAACATTCAGTACTTC. Protein product: CASSRGQVAKNIQYF.

This clonotype was observed at least ten times. The chain has TRBV5-1 and TRBJ2-5, with 8 bases fitting TRBD1. The V and J ends lost 3 bases and 1 base, in that order; junction bases with no gene match: 5. Germline assignment: CDR1 SGHRS and CDR2 YFSETQ. CDR3 length: 15 residues. The CDR3 region is CASSWLGQGQETQYF. In nucleotides, the CDR3 is TGCGCCAGCAGCTGGCTAGGACAGGGCCAAGAGACCCAGTACTTC. The full variable domain, completed using reference TRBV5-1 and TRBJ2-5, is KAGVTQTPRYLIKTRGQQVTLSCSPISGHRSVSWYQQTPGQGLQFLFEYFSETQRNKGNFPGRFSGRQFSNSRSEMNVSTLELGDSALYLCASSWLGQGQETQYFGPGTRLLVL.

This clonotype occurred a few times. The chain recombines TRBV6-1 with TRBJ2-3; 11 nucleotides agree with TRBD2. The CDR3 loop spans 16 amino acids. Germline V CDR1 and CDR2: MNHNS, SASEGT. V shed 7 bases, J shed 5 bases, and the junction held 11 bases outside the gene matches. The CDR3 bases are TGTGCCAGCAACCATCCACTAGCGGGAGTTCTAGATACGCAGTATTTT. Translating gives CASNHPLAGVLDTQYF.